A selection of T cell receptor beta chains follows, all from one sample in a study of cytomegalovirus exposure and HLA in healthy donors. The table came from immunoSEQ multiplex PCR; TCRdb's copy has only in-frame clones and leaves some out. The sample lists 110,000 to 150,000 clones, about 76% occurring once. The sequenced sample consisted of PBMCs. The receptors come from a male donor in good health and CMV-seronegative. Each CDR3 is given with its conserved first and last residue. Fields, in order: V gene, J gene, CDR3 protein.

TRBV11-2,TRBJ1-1,CASSPRTGGNTEAFF
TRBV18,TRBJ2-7,CASSPPNTGTENYEQYF
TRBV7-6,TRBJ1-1,CASSSPGQGEAFF
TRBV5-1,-,CASSGRYEQYF
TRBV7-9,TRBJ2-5,CSSSLGGETQYF
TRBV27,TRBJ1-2,CASSSLSTGYGYTF
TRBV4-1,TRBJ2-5,CASSQDGLAGETQYF
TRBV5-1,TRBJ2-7,CASSSSVHSYEQYF
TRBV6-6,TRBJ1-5,CASSYIPKQPQHF
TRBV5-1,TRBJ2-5,CASSLAAGGQETQYF
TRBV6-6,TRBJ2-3,CASSVQGRGTDTQYF
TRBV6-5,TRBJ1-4,CASSQTVTNEKLFF
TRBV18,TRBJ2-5,CASSPSAGEETQYF
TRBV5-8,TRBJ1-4,CASSYLMDSTNEKLFF
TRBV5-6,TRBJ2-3,CASRHRGSTDTQYF
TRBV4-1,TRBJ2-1,CASSFLAGGDSSYNEQFF
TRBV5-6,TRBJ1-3,CASSLVGARSGNTIYF
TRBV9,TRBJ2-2,CASSPERGANTGELFF
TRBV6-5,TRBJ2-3,CASNERDTDTQYF
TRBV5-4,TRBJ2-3,CASGLAGGADTQYF
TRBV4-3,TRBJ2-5,CASSRAINQETQYF
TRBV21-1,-,CASSKENRSEQYF
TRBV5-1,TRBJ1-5,CASSLGTGYSNQPQHF
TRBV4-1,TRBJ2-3,CASSQAARGGPDTQYF
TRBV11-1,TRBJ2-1,CASSPRDRRNNEQFF
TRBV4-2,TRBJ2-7,CASSTGTGGSYEQYF
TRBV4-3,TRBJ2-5,CASSRLIAGLETQYF
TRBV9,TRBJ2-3,CASSVDLRGGLADTDTQYF
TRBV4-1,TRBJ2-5,CASSQEGTSIPGQYF
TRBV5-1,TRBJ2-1,CASSNGLAGVQYEQFF
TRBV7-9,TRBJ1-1,CASSLTGTPIGNTEAFF
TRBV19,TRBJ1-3,CASSIVTGSGNTIYF